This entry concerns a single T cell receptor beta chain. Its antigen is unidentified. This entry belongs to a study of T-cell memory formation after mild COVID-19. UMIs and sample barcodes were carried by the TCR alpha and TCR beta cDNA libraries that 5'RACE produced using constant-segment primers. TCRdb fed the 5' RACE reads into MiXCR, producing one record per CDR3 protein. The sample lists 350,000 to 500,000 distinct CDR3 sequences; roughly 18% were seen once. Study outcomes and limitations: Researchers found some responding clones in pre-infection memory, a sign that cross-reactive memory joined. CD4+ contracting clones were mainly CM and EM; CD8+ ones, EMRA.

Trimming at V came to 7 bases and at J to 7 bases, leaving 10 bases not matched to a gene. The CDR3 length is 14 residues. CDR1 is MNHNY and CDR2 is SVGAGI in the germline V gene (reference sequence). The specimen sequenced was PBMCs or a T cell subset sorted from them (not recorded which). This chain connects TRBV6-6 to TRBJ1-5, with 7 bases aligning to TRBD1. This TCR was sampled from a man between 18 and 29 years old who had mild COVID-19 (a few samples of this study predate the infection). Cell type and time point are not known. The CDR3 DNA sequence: TGTGCCAGCACCTTGCAGGGGGTTAGGCAGCCCCAGCATTTT. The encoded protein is CASTLQGVRQPQHF.